This T cell receptor beta chain was sequenced in a study of blood T cell repertoires in COVID-19. Study details: Both acute and convalescent COVID-19 samples were obtained from the United States, Italy and Spain. Sample material is recorded as cDNA or gDNA derived from T cells, B-cell-depleted T cells, or PBMCs.

Original data processing: Amplifying reference gene primers gave estimates of nucleated cell counts. Clones were read by immunoSEQ multiplex PCR, and TCRdb kept only the in-frame ones, dropping some. Clonal size and the V and J genes are those of that table, whereas D and trimming came from the DNA. The repertoire holds around 68,000 clones, with about 90% as singletons. CDR1 and CDR2 from the germline V gene are LGHDT and YNNKEL (reference sequence). Losses at the gene ends were 1 base for V and 0 bases for J; bases not matched to a gene: 4. The CDR3 runs 17 residues. This chain connects TRBV3-1 (or the pseudogene TRBV3-2) to TRBJ1-4; TRBD1 matches at 8 bases. The sequenced material came from peripheral blood. The TCR sequence derives from a human donor in a cohort sampled during active COVID-19. Here the CDR3 DNA reads TGTGCCAGCAGCCAAGGACAGGGGAGGGCAACTAATGAAAAACTGTTTTTT. The encoded protein is CASSQGQGRATNEKLFF.